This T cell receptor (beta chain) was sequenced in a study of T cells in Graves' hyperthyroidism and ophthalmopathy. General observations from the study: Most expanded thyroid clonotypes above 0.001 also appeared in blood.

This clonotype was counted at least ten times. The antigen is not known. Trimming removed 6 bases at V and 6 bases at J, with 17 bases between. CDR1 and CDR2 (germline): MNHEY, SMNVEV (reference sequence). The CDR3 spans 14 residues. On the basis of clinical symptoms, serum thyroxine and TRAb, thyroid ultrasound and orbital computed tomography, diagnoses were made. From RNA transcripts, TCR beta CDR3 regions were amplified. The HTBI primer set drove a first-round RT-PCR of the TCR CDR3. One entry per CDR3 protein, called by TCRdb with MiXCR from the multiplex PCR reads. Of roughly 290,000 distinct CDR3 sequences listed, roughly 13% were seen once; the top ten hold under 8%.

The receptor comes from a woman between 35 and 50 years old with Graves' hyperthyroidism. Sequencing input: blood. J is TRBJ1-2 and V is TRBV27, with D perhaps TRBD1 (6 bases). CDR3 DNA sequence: TGTGCCAGCAGCCGCAGAGGGGGGGGTGATGGCTACACCTTC. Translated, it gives CASSRRGGGDGYTF.